One and the same sample provided the 26 T cell receptor beta chains below, sequenced in a study of T-cell memory formation after mild COVID-19 (dated by TCRdb to the early 2020s). Receptor libraries were prepared by 5' RACE. Sequencing relied on an Illumina NovaSeq 6000. TCRdb reprocessed the public reads (quality trimming at Q25 with fastp, clone calling with MiXCR) and kept in-frame beta chains. Here each entry gathers all rows of one CDR3 protein and keeps the most common genes and DNA. This sample is represented by approximately 290,000 distinct CDR3 sequences; more than 15% of them were singletons. The leading ten clones occupy 22% of the sample. The sample taken for sequencing was PBMCs or a T cell subset sorted from them (not recorded which). The receptors here all came from a man aged 18 to 35 who had mild COVID-19 (a few samples of this study predate the infection). The sample titles of this study are shuffled in the database, so cell type and time point are left out; the donor was told from shared clones.

Ten or more counts support this clonotype. CDR3 coding DNA: TGCAGCGTTGTCCCGGGGGAAGAGACCCAGTACTTC. It yields the protein CSVVPGEETQYF. The V and J genes are TRBV29-1 and TRBJ2-5; tentatively, D is TRBD2 (6 bases). V lost 4 bases, J lost 3 bases, and 9 bases lay in between. Germline V CDR1 and CDR2: SQVTM, ANQGSEA. The CDR3 totals 12 residues.

This clonotype appeared a few times. The chain joins TRBV4-3 to TRBJ2-6; D call uncertain. Between the trimmed V and J ends, which lost 0 bases and 0 bases, there was a span of 6 bases. CDR1 LGHNA and CDR2 YSLEER come from the germline V gene. The CDR3 has 16 residues. CDR3 in amino acids: CASSQEGPSGANVLTF. DNA of the CDR3: TGCGCCAGCAGCCAAGAAGGACCCTCTGGGGCCAACGTCCTGACTTTC.

This chain joins TRBV4-1 and TRBJ1-4; the D gene is possibly TRBD1 (5 bases). V lost 6 bases to trimming and J lost 10 bases, with 21 bases between them. This CDR3 comprises 15 residues. Germline lookup yields CDR1 MGHRA and CDR2 YSYEKL. DNA of the CDR3: TGCGCCAGCAGGCTCGGACCCAGGGAAGGAGGAAAACTGTTTTTT. The encoded protein is CASRLGPREGGKLFF.

J is TRBJ2-3 and V is TRBV4-1; D is ambiguous. CDR1 is MGHRA and CDR2 is YSYEKL in the germline V gene. Trimming pared 1 base from V and 6 bases from J, leaving 11 bases between. The CDR3 sequence is 14 residues long. CDR3 bases: TGCGCCAGCAGCCAAGCTATTTCATGGGATACGCAGTATTTT. Protein sequence: CASSQAISWDTQYF.

This clonotype showed up just a few times. This rearrangement joins TRBV4-3 to TRBJ1-4; TRBD1 matches 8 bases. Losses at the gene ends were 5 bases for V and 8 bases for J; bases not matched to a gene: 7. The CDR3 totals 14 residues. CDR1 and CDR2 (germline): LGHNA, YSLEER. Written as DNA, the CDR3 is TGCGCCAGCAGCTTCGCACAGGGGGGGGAAAAACTGTTTTTT. Encoded protein: CASSFAQGGEKLFF.

The chain uses TRBV10-1 and TRBJ2-5; TRBD1 matches 8 bases. V was clipped by 7 bases and J by 3 bases; unmatched bases: 4. This CDR3 region has 13 residues. The germline gives CDR1 WNHNN, CDR2 SYGVQD (reference sequence). CDR3 in DNA: TGCGCCAGCAAAGGACAGGGCGAAGAGACCCAGTACTTC. It specifies CASKGQGEETQYF.

The rearrangement joins TRBV4-2 to TRBJ2-5, with D possibly being TRBD2 (5 bases). This CDR3 contains 13 residues. Germline CDR1 reads LGHNA; CDR2 reads YNFKEQ. V was shortened by 6 bases and J by 5 bases, with 13 bases between the two germline ends. The chain's CDR3 is CASSPGVFETQYF. The CDR3 DNA follows: TGTGCCAGCAGTCCCGGGGTGTTCGAGACCCAGTACTTC.

This clonotype was counted a few times. The chain is built from TRBV15 and TRBJ2-3; no clear D. Germline V lookup: CDR1 LNHNV, CDR2 YYDKDF (reference sequence). Trimming took off 0 bases at V and 0 bases at J, with 4 bases between the two ends. The CDR3 extends over 14 amino acids. The CDR3 bases are TGTGCCACCAGCAGAGAAACTAGCACAGATACGCAGTATTTT. As protein: CATSRETSTDTQYF.

This clonotype was seen ten or more times. The genes are TRBV5-5 and TRBJ2-7; no reliable D call. The CDR3 covers 17 residues. Germline lookup yields CDR1 SGHKS and CDR2 YYEKEE (reference sequence). V gave up 3 bases and J gave up 2 bases, with 21 bases separating them. The CDR3 region has the DNA TGTGCCAGCAGCTCCCGGATGGCCTCCGGCCGTACCTACGAGCAGTACTTC. This sequence encodes CASSSRMASGRTYEQYF.

For this clonotype: Because the CDR3's place on the DNA is in doubt, the DNA is left out and the CDR3 is given as listed by TCRdb. The chain combines TRBV28 with TRBJ2-6. The germline V gene has CDR1 MDHEN and CDR2 SYDVKM. The CDR3 region is 17 residues in length, termini included. Here the CDR3 reads CASILVGLGSGANVLTF.

This clonotype was seen more than once but under ten times. The chain uses TRBV10-1 and TRBJ2-1; TRBD1 matches at 8 bases. The CDR3 is 15 residues long. Germline V gene data show CDR1 as WNHNN and CDR2 as SYGVQD (reference sequence). Trimming took 0 bases from V and 7 from J; bases not matched to a gene: 5. The CDR3 nucleotides read TGCGCCAGCAGTGAGTCCCGAACAGGGGGAAATGAGCAGTTCTTC. It yields the protein CASSESRTGGNEQFF.

This clonotype was observed a single time. The V gene is TRBV28, the J gene TRBJ1-6; tentative D call: TRBD1 (5 bases). V lost 10 bases, J lost 1 base, and 14 bases lay in between. The CDR3 is 15 residues long. CDR1 and CDR2 from the germline V gene are MDHEN and SYDVKM. The CDR3 loop is CAISPGTSYNSPLHF. CDR3 DNA: TGTGCCATCAGCCCTGGGACGTCCTATAATTCACCCCTCCACTTT.

This clonotype appeared once. This chain uses TRBV20-1 with TRBJ1-1; possible D gene TRBD1, 6 bases. V was cut by 6 bases and J by 5 bases, with 13 bases left in between. The germline V gene encodes CDR1 DFQATT and CDR2 SNEGSKA (reference sequence). CDR3 length: 12 amino acids. The chain's CDR3 is CSAPPQGTEAFF. CDR3 nucleotides: TGCAGTGCACCTCCCCAGGGGACTGAAGCTTTCTTT.

The V call is TRBV11-1, the J call TRBJ2-7; the D gene is possibly TRBD1 (6 bases). Germline V lookup: CDR1 SGHAT, CDR2 FQDESV (reference sequence). The V gene lost 4 bases and the J gene lost 6 bases, with 19 bases spanning the gap. The CDR3 is 15 amino acids. CDR3 sequence: CASSSSPRRDTEQYV. The CDR3 DNA follows: TGTGCCAGCAGCTCCAGCCCACGCCGGGACACCGAGCAGTACGTC.

The gene calls are TRBV7-2 and TRBJ2-1; 8 bases are a match to TRBD2. With 3 bases clipped from V and 8 bases from J, the junction kept 9 bases outside the gene matches. The germline V gene encodes CDR1 SGHTA and CDR2 FQGNSA. The CDR3 sequence is 15 residues long. The CDR3: CASSFTGTSYHEQFF. The DNA of the CDR3 is TGTGCCAGCAGCTTCACCGGGACTAGTTACCATGAGCAGTTCTTC.

This clonotype appeared a few times. This chain joins TRBV2 and TRBJ2-7; D is perhaps TRBD1 (6 bases). CDR3 length equals 13 residues. Looked up from germline, CDR1 is SNHLY and CDR2 is FYNNEI. V was cut by 2 bases and J by 6 bases, with 11 bases left in between. The CDR3 spells CASSETGTSEQYV. DNA for the CDR3: TGTGCCAGCAGTGAAACCGGGACATCCGAGCAGTACGTC.

This clonotype was seen a few times. The CDR3 DNA follows: TGTGCCAGCAGCGGTCGAGGCCGCGATACGCAGTATTTT. It specifies CASSGRGRDTQYF. The V and J genes are TRBV7-9 and TRBJ2-3; unclear D gene. V lost 5 bases to trimming and J lost 6 bases, with 12 bases between them. The CDR3 is 13 amino acids. The germline V gene has CDR1 SEHNR and CDR2 FQNEAQ (reference sequence).

The table lists this clonotype with a few counts. This chain connects TRBV7-2 to TRBJ2-2; D remains ambiguous. Trimming took 5 bases from V and 8 from J, leaving 6 bases between them. The CDR3 has 11 residues. Germline V lookup: CDR1 SGHTA, CDR2 FQGNSA. The chain's CDR3 is CASSASGELFF. The CDR3 region has the DNA TGTGCCAGCAGCGCGTCTGGGGAGCTGTTTTTT.

The DNA of the CDR3 is TGTGCCACCAGTGATTTTCTAGGGGATGAGCAGTTCTTC. It encodes CATSDFLGDEQFF. This sequence joins TRBV24-1 and TRBJ2-1; D is perhaps TRBD1 (5 bases). Germline values: CDR1 KGHDR, CDR2 SFDVKD. The V gene lost 1 base and the J gene lost 8 bases, with 8 bases spanning the gap. The CDR3 consists of 13 residues.

This clonotype has only a few counts. The chain is built from TRBV6-5 and TRBJ2-2; the D is unclear. The CDR3 has 13 amino acids. Trimming took off 8 bases at V and 0 bases at J, with 7 bases between the two ends. CDR1 and CDR2 from the germline V gene are MNHEY and SVGAGI. The CDR3 reads CASVRANTGELFF. CDR3 nucleotide sequence: TGTGCCAGCGTAAGGGCGAACACCGGGGAGCTGTTTTTT.

This clonotype came up a few times. The chain has TRBV11-2 and TRBJ2-1; the match to TRBD2 covers 8 bases. This CDR3 contains 15 residues. In germline, CDR1 is SGHAT, CDR2 FQNNGV. V was clipped by 1 base and J by 7 bases; unmatched bases: 6. This chain's CDR3 is CASSLAGGGWNEQFF. The CDR3 DNA reads TGTGCCAGCAGCTTAGCTGGCGGGGGGTGGAATGAGCAGTTCTTC.

The chain uses TRBV7-3 and TRBJ2-1, with a possible D match to TRBD1 (6 bases). This CDR3 is 15 amino acids long. Germline lookup yields CDR1 SGHTA and CDR2 FQGTGA. The V gene lost 5 bases and the J gene lost 2 bases, with 13 bases spanning the gap. CDR3 loop: CASSPIGGPYNEQFF. Here the CDR3 DNA reads TGTGCCAGCAGCCCGATAGGGGGACCCTACAATGAGCAGTTCTTC.

The chain recombines TRBV2 with TRBJ2-1, with D possibly being TRBD1 or TRBD2 (6 bases each). The CDR3 is made up of 14 amino acids. V was cut by 6 bases and J by 8 bases, with 17 bases left in between. Germline assignment: CDR1 SNHLY and CDR2 FYNNEI. The DNA for the CDR3 is TGTGCCAGCAGCAACGAACGGGGGCCTTATGAGCAGTTCTTC. This sequence encodes CASSNERGPYEQFF.

The V call is TRBV6-2 or TRBV6-3, the J call TRBJ2-1; D uncertain. CDR1 and CDR2 (germline): MNHEY, SVGEGT. Between the trimmed V and J ends, which lost 8 bases and 4 bases, there was a span of 12 bases. The CDR3 length is 13 residues. The CDR3 sequence: CASRTTNYNEQFF. The CDR3 coding sequence is TGTGCCAGCCGTACAACGAATTACAATGAGCAGTTCTTC.

The table lists this clonotype with a few counts. This chain joins TRBV29-1 and TRBJ2-3; D ambiguous. Trimming pared 7 bases from V and 6 bases from J, leaving 8 bases between. There are 10 residues in the CDR3. In germline, CDR1 is SQVTM, CDR2 ANQGSEA. CDR3 residues: CSAKEDTQYF. The CDR3 coding sequence is TGCAGCGCGAAGGAGGATACGCAGTATTTT.

This clonotype was found many times. The chain uses TRBV6-1 and TRBJ2-2; D is uncertain. V lost 4 bases and J 6 bases, leaving 6 bases between the germline ends. The CDR3 consists of 12 residues. CDR1 is MNHNS, CDR2 SASEGT, per germline. CDR3 sequence reads: CASSVGSGELFF. DNA for the CDR3: TGTGCCAGCAGTGTGGGGTCCGGGGAGCTGTTTTTT.